These 27 T cell receptor beta chains were sequenced from one sample in a study of lymphopenia after photon versus proton radiotherapy. This table comes from immunoSEQ multiplex PCR, and its TCRdb copy is limited to in-frame clones, with some not included. Of 25,000 to 35,000 clones in the sample, 80% to 90% were seen once. This specimen was peripheral blood, taken from a patient treated with proton-based radiotherapy. The receptors shown here come from an older woman with cholangiocarcinoma. Some clones in this sample may be carry-over from other donors' samples.

J is TRBJ2-3 and V is TRBV7-2; no reliable D call. V lost 2 bases to trimming and J lost 3 bases, with 12 bases between them. Germline V gene sequence: CDR1 SGHTA, CDR2 FQGNSA. This CDR3 has 15 amino acids. In DNA form, the CDR3 reads TGTGCCAGCAGCTTAACGGCCCTTCTTACAGATACGCAGTATTTT. This encodes CASSLTALLTDTQYF.

The chain is built from TRBV7-8 and TRBJ2-3; 8 bases fit TRBD1. Germline V gene sequence: CDR1 SGHVS, CDR2 FQNEAQ. The CDR3 totals 16 residues. J was trimmed by 0 bases and V by 7 bases; bases with no gene match: 9. This chain's CDR3 is CASTQPGGLSTDTQYF. The DNA of the CDR3 is TGTGCCAGCACCCAGCCAGGGGGCCTTAGCACAGATACGCAGTATTTT.

V usage is TRBV7-9 and J usage is TRBJ1-1; D perhaps matches TRBD1 (5 bases). V dropped 1 base and J dropped 3 bases, with 12 bases sitting between them. The CDR3 contains 15 residues. Germline V lookup: CDR1 SEHNR, CDR2 FQNEAQ (reference sequence). The DNA for the CDR3 is TGTGCCAGCAGCTTAGTTGGTGGAGGGGACACTGAAGCTTTCTTT. Amino acids: CASSLVGGGDTEAFF.

This chain links TRBV28 with TRBJ1-5, with 8 bases lining up with TRBD1. Trimming removed 6 bases from V and 5 bases from J; junction bases left unmatched: 6. The germline V gene encodes CDR1 MDHEN and CDR2 SYDVKM. The CDR3 length is 14 residues. The CDR3 region is CASSIGTGHQPQHF. Here the CDR3 DNA reads TGTGCCAGCAGCATCGGGACAGGTCATCAGCCCCAGCATTTT.

The chain uses TRBV5-1 and TRBJ1-4; the D is unclear. In germline, CDR1 is SGHRS, CDR2 YFSETQ. This CDR3 has 14 amino acids. Trimming cost V 4 bases and J 7 bases, with 14 bases left between them. CDR3 loop: CASSVDLGSEKLFF. The CDR3, as DNA: TGCGCCAGCAGCGTAGACCTGGGGTCTGAAAAACTGTTTTTT.

The chain joins TRBV27 to TRBJ1-2; the D is unclear. The CDR3 extends over 13 amino acids. Germline loops: CDR1 MNHEY, CDR2 SMNVEV (reference sequence). Trimming left V 5 bases short and J 7 bases short, with 14 bases between. The chain's CDR3 is CASSLQPRFGYTF. CDR3 DNA: TGTGCCAGCAGTCTCCAACCCAGGTTTGGCTACACCTTC.

CDR3 coding DNA: TGTGCCAGCACCTTGACCGGGGGCGCCTCGGCGGGAGAGACCCAGTACTTC. As protein: CASTLTGGASAGETQYF. The chain couples TRBV27 to TRBJ2-5; D tentatively fits TRBD1 or TRBD2 (6 bases each). Germline V CDR1 and CDR2: MNHEY, SMNVEV (reference sequence). This CDR3 comprises 17 residues. V lost 7 bases, J lost 4 bases, and 25 bases lay in between.

The chain links TRBV7-2 to TRBJ1-5, with unresolved D. Germline CDR1 reads SGHTA; CDR2 reads FQGNSA. The CDR3 has 13 residues. V gave up 5 bases and J gave up 5 bases, with 10 bases separating them. This CDR3 reads CASSPRLDQPQHF. Written as DNA, the CDR3 is TGTGCCAGCAGCCCCCGGCTAGATCAGCCCCAGCATTTT.

The rearrangement links TRBV5-1 to TRBJ1-6; a weak D match, TRBD1 (5 bases). Germline CDR1 and CDR2: SGHRS and YFSETQ. The CDR3 loop spans 15 amino acids. V lost 0 bases to trimming and J lost 8 bases, with 12 bases between them. The CDR3 DNA reads as TGCGCCAGCAGCTTGGGGGTGGTGGGGGATTCACCCCTCCACTTT. It specifies CASSLGVVGDSPLHF.

This chain links TRBV29-1 with TRBJ1-1, with a tentative D call TRBD1 (6 bases). Germline V gene lookup returns CDR1 SQVTM and CDR2 ANQGSEA. The CDR3 has 12 amino acids. Trimming left V 5 bases short and J 4 bases short, with 11 bases between. CDR3 protein: CSVNKGGTEAFF. Here the CDR3 DNA reads TGCAGCGTTAATAAGGGGGGCACTGAAGCTTTCTTT.

This chain links TRBV11-2 with TRBJ2-7, with a possible D match to TRBD2 (6 bases). Trimming pared 0 bases from V and 3 bases from J, leaving 12 bases between. The CDR3 is 15 residues long. From germline, CDR1 is SGHAT and CDR2 FQNNGV. The CDR3: CASSLEGGPLYEQYF. For the CDR3, the DNA is TGTGCCAGCAGCTTAGAGGGAGGACCCCTCTACGAGCAGTACTTC.

The chain employs TRBV27 and TRBJ1-1; D call uncertain. CDR3 length equals 13 residues. The V gene's germline CDR1 is MNHEY and CDR2 SMNVEV (reference sequence). The V gene lost 2 bases and the J gene lost 0 bases, with 4 bases spanning the gap. The CDR3 bases are TGTGCCAGCAGTTTACAGATGAACACTGAAGCTTTCTTT. It is translated as CASSLQMNTEAFF.

This rearrangement joins TRBV5-1 to TRBJ1-6; the D is unclear. V dropped 1 base and J dropped 7 bases, with 9 bases sitting between them. The germline V gene encodes CDR1 SGHRS and CDR2 YFSETQ. There are 14 residues in the CDR3. As DNA, the CDR3 is TGCGCCAGCAGCTTGTGGACGGAGAATTCACCCCTCCACTTT. It is translated as CASSLWTENSPLHF.

This clone has only one observation. At one end, the junction sequence differs from germline, possibly due to a read error. The chain combines TRBV6-1 with TRBJ2-1; 8 nucleotides agree with TRBD2. Germline V gives CDR1 MNHNS, CDR2 SASEGT. The CDR3 covers 15 residues. In DNA form, the CDR3 reads TGTGCCAGCAGACCAGGACTAGCCTCCAACAATGAGCAGTTCTTC. Its protein is CASRPGLASNNEQFF.

For this clone: Other DNA sequences in the same sample also yield this CDR3. The gene calls are TRBV4-3 and TRBJ1-1; D gene ambiguous. Trimming shortened V by 3 bases and J by 5 bases, and 13 bases separated the two germline ends. Per germline, CDR1 LGHNA and CDR2 YSLEER. This CDR3 contains 14 residues. In nucleotides, the CDR3 is TGCGCCAGCAGCCAGGATCCCCGGGGAACTGAAGCTTTCTTT. Protein sequence: CASSQDPRGTEAFF.

The chain has TRBV25-1 and TRBJ2-1; no clear D gene. The CDR3 is 15 residues long. Germline V CDR1 and CDR2: MGHDK, SYGVNS. V dropped 4 bases and J dropped 2 bases, with 12 bases sitting between them. CDR3 sequence reads: CASSVARRAYNEQFF. The CDR3 bases are TGTGCCAGCAGTGTGGCGAGAAGGGCCTACAATGAGCAGTTCTTC.

This clone has just a few counts. The chain links TRBV6-5 to TRBJ1-2; D gene uncertain. V was pared by 0 bases and J by 4 bases, with 9 bases between. CDR1 and CDR2 (germline): MNHEY, SVGAGI. The CDR3 has 14 amino acids. The CDR3 spells CASSYSRESYGYTF. The DNA of the CDR3 is TGTGCCAGCAGTTACTCGAGGGAGAGCTATGGCTACACCTTC.

The CDR3 here is CASRAQGGLVFHEQYF. The DNA of the CDR3 is TGTGCCAGCAGGGCTCAGGGAGGACTAGTGTTCCACGAGCAGTACTTC. The rearrangement joins TRBV2 to TRBJ2-7, with TRBD2 matching over 7 bases. Germline CDR1 reads SNHLY; CDR2 reads FYNNEI. V shed 6 bases and J 5 bases; nucleotides not matched to a gene: 16. The CDR3 totals 16 residues.

This chain links TRBV18 with TRBJ2-7, with 9 nucleotides matching TRBD1. The CDR3 is 15 residues long. CDR1 and CDR2 from the germline V gene are KGHSH and LQKENI. After removal of 6 bases from V and 1 base from J, the junction contained 7 bases not matched to a gene. The CDR3 is CASSQPGQGSYEQYF. The CDR3 nucleotides are TGTGCCAGCTCGCAGCCGGGACAGGGTTCCTACGAGCAGTACTTC.

This clone was observed once. This sequence joins TRBV27 and TRBJ2-7; D tentatively fits TRBD1 or TRBD2 (6 bases each). V shed 2 bases and J shed 6 bases, with 14 bases lying between them. The CDR3 runs 14 residues. CDR1 and CDR2 from the germline V gene are MNHEY and SMNVEV (reference sequence). CDR3 sequence reads: CASSLRSEGGEQYF. CDR3 DNA sequence: TGTGCCAGCAGTTTAAGGTCCGAGGGGGGCGAGCAGTACTTC.

This clone occurred a few times. The chain uses TRBV29-1 and TRBJ1-2, with 7 bases identical to TRBD1. CDR3 length: 11 amino acids. CDR1 and CDR2 (germline): SQVTM, ANQGSEA. V lost 6 bases to trimming and J lost 8 bases; unmatched junction nucleotides: 6. In nucleotides, the CDR3 is TGCAGCGTAGATAACAGGGGAGGCTACACCTTC. It specifies CSVDNRGGYTF.

The chain couples TRBV6-6 to TRBJ1-1; D unclear. Trimming pared 0 bases from V and 8 bases from J, leaving 13 bases between. CDR3 length equals 14 residues. From germline, CDR1 is MNHNY and CDR2 SVGAGI (reference sequence). The CDR3 nucleotides read TGTGCCAGCAGTTACTCGGCGGGGTTCATAGAAGCTTTCTTT. This encodes CASSYSAGFIEAFF.

A single count supports this clone. The chain links TRBV6-4 to TRBJ1-2; D remains ambiguous. Germline V gene sequence: CDR1 MRHNA, CDR2 SNTAGT. The CDR3 loop spans 15 amino acids. Trimming took off 5 bases at V and 6 bases at J, with 19 bases between the two ends. CDR3 nucleotide sequence: TGTGCCAGCAGTACCAGTCCGGAGGCGGGTGATGGCTACACCTTC. This sequence encodes CASSTSPEAGDGYTF.

In nucleotides, the CDR3 is TGTGCCAGCAGCTTGGCCGGGGGGCACCCAGGGGAGCTGTTTTTT. Encoded protein: CASSLAGGHPGELFF. The chain couples TRBV5-5 to TRBJ2-2, with D perhaps matching TRBD2 (7 bases). The germline V gene has CDR1 SGHKS and CDR2 YYEKEE (reference sequence). This CDR3 has 15 amino acids. Trimming removed 0 bases from V and 8 bases from J, with 14 bases in between.

This clone was recorded a few times. The CDR3 reads CASSELDFGFRGYTF. In nucleotides, the CDR3 is TGCGCCAGCAGTGAGTTGGATTTCGGATTTCGTGGCTACACCTTC. The rearrangement joins TRBV10-1 to TRBJ1-2; unclear D gene. The V gene lost 1 base and the J gene lost 7 bases, with 16 bases spanning the gap. The V gene's germline CDR1 is WNHNN and CDR2 SYGVQD (reference sequence). The CDR3 loop spans 15 amino acids.

The V call is TRBV5-6, the J call TRBJ1-2; 12 bases fit TRBD1. CDR1 and CDR2 from the germline V gene are SGHDT and YYEEEE. This CDR3 is 16 amino acids long. J lost 8 bases, V lost 5 bases, and 13 bases had no gene match. Written as DNA, the CDR3 is TGTGCCAGCAGTTGGCCGGGACAGGGGGCGATCTCGGGCTACACCTTC. Its translation: CASSWPGQGAISGYTF.

The genes are TRBV13 and TRBJ2-3, with 7 bases that match TRBD2. The J segment lost 2 bases and the V segment lost 5 bases, leaving 16 bases of the junction unmatched. CDR3 size: 18 residues. Germline V CDR1 and CDR2: PRHDT, FYEKMQ (reference sequence). Here the CDR3 reads CASSAEAGAWGLTDTQYF. CDR3 in DNA: TGTGCCAGCAGCGCCGAGGCGGGAGCTTGGGGACTCACAGATACGCAGTATTTT.